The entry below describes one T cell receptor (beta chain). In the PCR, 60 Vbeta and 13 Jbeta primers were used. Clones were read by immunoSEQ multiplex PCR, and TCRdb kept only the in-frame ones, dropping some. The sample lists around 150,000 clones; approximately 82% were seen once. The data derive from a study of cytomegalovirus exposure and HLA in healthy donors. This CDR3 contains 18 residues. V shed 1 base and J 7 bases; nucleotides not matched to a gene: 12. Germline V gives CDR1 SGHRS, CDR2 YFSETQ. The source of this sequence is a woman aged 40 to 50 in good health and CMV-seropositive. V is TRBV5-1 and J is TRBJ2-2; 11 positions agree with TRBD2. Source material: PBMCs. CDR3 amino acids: CASSLSPGTSGSGGELFF. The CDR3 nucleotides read TGCGCCAGCAGCTTGAGTCCAGGAACTAGCGGGAGTGGCGGGGAGCTGTTTTTT.